The 6 T cell receptor beta chains reported below all come from one sample, sequenced in a study. TCRdb analysed the RT-PCR reads with MiXCR anew, one entry per CDR3 protein. The data show about 680,000 distinct CDR3 sequences, 11% to 15% seen once. Sequencing was performed on memory CD4+ T cells from blood. The receptors here all came from a female donor in good health, serving as a healthy control.

The table lists this clonotype with a few counts. The conserved closing phenylalanine or tryptophan is absent in this CDR3, likely reflecting a read error. The chain links TRBV6-1 to TRBJ2-1, with 8 bases that match TRBD1. The CDR3 extends over 18 amino acids. V was pared by 2 bases and J by 7 bases, with 16 bases of the junction left unmatched. Germline-derived CDR1 and CDR2 are MNHNS and SASEGT. CDR3 sequence reads: CASSEQLSGQGAGNEQFY. The CDR3 DNA sequence: TGTGCCAGCAGTGAACAGCTGTCCGGACAGGGTGCGGGGAATGAGCAGTTCTAC.

The CDR3 region is CASSFTGRTEAFF. CDR3 sequence (DNA): TGTGCCAGCAGTTTTACCGGGAGGACTGAAGCTTTCTTT. The chain joins TRBV27 to TRBJ1-1; D uncertain. V dropped 3 bases and J dropped 5 bases, with 10 bases sitting between them. Germline assignment: CDR1 MNHEY and CDR2 SMNVEV (reference sequence). The CDR3 length is 13 residues.

This clonotype was recorded a few times. The gene calls are TRBV12-3 or TRBV12-4 and TRBJ1-5; 7 nucleotides align to TRBD1. J gave up 5 bases and V 7 bases, and 5 bases lay outside the gene matches. The CDR3 has 13 residues. CDR3: CASKGAAHQPQHF. The CDR3, as DNA: TGTGCCAGCAAGGGGGCCGCACATCAGCCCCAGCATTTT.

J is TRBJ2-7 and V is TRBV24-1; D remains unclear. The germline V gene encodes CDR1 KGHDR and CDR2 SFDVKD. The CDR3 spans 13 residues. Trimming took off 0 bases at V and 7 bases at J, with 9 bases between the two ends. Written as DNA, the CDR3 is TGTGCCACCAGTGATTTGTCCAGGACGGAGCAGTACTTC. Translation: CATSDLSRTEQYF.

This clonotype has only a few counts. The rearrangement uses TRBV6-5 and TRBJ1-6; no firm D call. Trimming stripped 6 bases from V and 9 bases from J, with 12 bases between. Germline CDR1 MNHEY, CDR2 SVGAGI. The CDR3 runs 13 residues. DNA of the CDR3: TGTGCCAGCAGCACCGATTCTCGTTCACCCCTCCACTTT. It codes for CASSTDSRSPLHF.

The chain uses TRBV7-2 and TRBJ2-7, with D tentatively TRBD1 or TRBD2 (6 bases each). CDR1 and CDR2 from the germline V gene are SGHTA and FQGNSA. Trimming took off 2 bases at V and 4 bases at J, with 21 bases between the two ends. The CDR3 length is 17 residues. The CDR3 protein is CASSLLGALTGGYEQYF. The CDR3 nucleotides are TGTGCCAGCAGCTTATTGGGGGCCCTCACCGGGGGTTACGAGCAGTACTTC.